The rows below give T cell receptor beta chains drawn from one sample of a study of T cell changes during pregnancy in multiple sclerosis. TCRdb's copy holds only in-frame clones and misses some; the assay was immunoSEQ multiplex PCR. The data show roughly 48,000 clones, 88% seen once. The sequences come from CD4+ T cells from peripheral blood mononuclear cells, collected in the second trimester of pregnancy. Receptor source: a female donor with multiple sclerosis, enrolled in a pregnancy study. Each CDR3 is given with its conserved first and last residue. A D gene is named only where the DNA matches it firmly. Rows may omit the clone size; those that give it use once, few, many or a size class.

d_call	clone_size	v_call	j_call	cdr3_nt	cdr3_aa
TRBD1	.	TRBV14	TRBJ1-2	TGTGCCAGCAGCCAAGGGGTGGACAGGGGGAACTATGGCTACACCTTC	CASSQGVDRGNYGYTF
.	.	TRBV9	TRBJ2-5	TGTGCCAGCAGCGAGCCAGAGGGGCAGGGGACGTACCAAGAGACCCAGTACTTC	CASSEPEGQGTYQETQYF
TRBD2	.	TRBV5-8	TRBJ2-1	TGTGCCAGCAGCGCAAGTGGGACTAGCGGGAGATCCCACAATGAGCAGTTCTTC	CASSASGTSGRSHNEQFF
TRBD1	.	TRBV6-5	TRBJ2-7	TGTGCCAGCAGTTCCGGGACAGTGGGAGTCTACGAGCAGTACTTC	CASSSGTVGVYEQYF
.	.	TRBV5-4	TRBJ2-3	TGTGCCAGCAGCCTAAGCACAGATACGCAGTATTTT	CASSLSTDTQYF
.	once	TRBV6-5	TRBJ2-7	TGTGCCAGCACCGAGGGACTCACTGGTAGGGAGCAGTACTTC	CASTEGLTGREQYF
.	.	TRBV30	TRBJ1-6	TGTGCCTGGACAGACAGGAGGAATTCACCCCTCCACTTT	CAWTDRRNSPLHF
TRBD1	.	TRBV7-9	TRBJ1-1	TGTGCCAGCAGCCAAGGGGACAGGGGAGCTTTCTTT	CASSQGDRGAFF
TRBD2	.	TRBV28	TRBJ2-1	TGTGCCAGCAGGACCCCCGGGACTAGTAACAATGAGCAGTTCTTC	CASRTPGTSNNEQFF
.	.	TRBV9	TRBJ2-1	TGTGCCAGCAGCGTAGCTTCCCCCAGTCAGGGCCCCTACAATGAGCAGTTCTTC	CASSVASPSQGPYNEQFF
TRBD2	.	TRBV4-1	TRBJ2-7	TGCGCCAGCAGCCAAGAAGGTGGGACTACCACTTCCGAGCAGTACTTC	CASSQEGGTTTSEQYF
.	.	TRBV9	TRBJ1-2	TGTGCCAGCAGCGTAGGACCGGGAAACTATGGCTACACCTTC	CASSVGPGNYGYTF
.	.	TRBV4-2	TRBJ2-5	TGTGCCAGCAGCCAGGTGGGTGGCAGCGGGACCCAGTACTTC	CASSQVGGSGTQYF
.	.	TRBV2	TRBJ2-4	TGTGCCAGCAGTGAAGTGAGGACAGCAAACATTCAGTACTTC	CASSEVRTANIQYF
.	.	TRBV5-6	TRBJ1-2	TGTGCCAGCAGCTTGGAGAAGCGCATCTATGGCTACACCTTC	CASSLEKRIYGYTF
.	.	TRBV7-2	TRBJ1-2	TGTGCCAGCACCCAAATACAGGGCAACTATGGCTACACCTTC	CASTQIQGNYGYTF
.	.	TRBV6-1	TRBJ2-7	TGTGCCGGCGGGAACTACGAGCAGTACTTC	CAGGNYEQYF
.	.	TRBV28	TRBJ1-2	TGTGCCAGCAGTTTGGCCCCAGGCGGGGGCGCGGGTGGCTACACCTTC	CASSLAPGGGAGGYTF
.	.	TRBV30	TRBJ1-4	TGTGCCTGGAGTGTACAGGGAAGTAATGAAAAACTGTTTTTT	CAWSVQGSNEKLFF
.	.	TRBV28	TRBJ1-1	TGTGCCAGCAGGGCAGGGAACACTGAAGCTTTCTTT	CASRAGNTEAFF
TRBD1	.	TRBV19	TRBJ1-2	TGTGCCAGTAGTATGGGACAGAGCCATGGCTACACCTTC	CASSMGQSHGYTF
TRBD1	.	TRBV2	TRBJ1-5	TGTGCCAGCAGTGCGGAGACAGGGTCTGGTCAGCCCCAGCATTTT	CASSAETGSGQPQHF
.	.	TRBV2	TRBJ2-2	TGTGCCAGCAGCTACACTCCCGGGACCGGGGAGCTGTTTTTT	CASSYTPGTGELFF
.	.	TRBV20-1	TRBJ2-7	TGCAGTGCTTCTACTACAGGGGAGCAGTACTTC	CSASTTGEQYF
TRBD1	.	TRBV6-5	TRBJ1-4	TGTGCCACTGGCGAGGACAGGGAAAATGAAAAACTGTTTTTT	CATGEDRENEKLFF